This TCR beta chain was profiled in a study of vaccination and CD4 T cells after COVID-19. Sequencing of the DNA from cultured CD4+ T cells was carried out with the Oncomine TCR Beta short-read assay. TCRdb called the PCR reads again in MiXCR, with one record for every CDR3 protein. The repertoire holds 7,500 to 9,500 distinct CDR3 sequences, with roughly 46% as singletons. Described treatment: roughly 10-day PBMC culture with coronavirus spike peptide pools or control peptides (ViraFEST assay). About this clonotype itself: Its antigen is unknown.

This CDR3 has 16 residues. Trimming took 5 bases from V and 8 from J; bases not matched to a gene: 12. Germline V gene sequence: CDR1 SGHAT, CDR2 FQNNGV. The material sequenced was CD4+ T cells from blood, cultured in vitro. The genes are TRBV11-2 and TRBJ2-2; 9 bases are shared with TRBD1. The receptor was derived from a human donor who had recovered from COVID-19. CDR3 coding DNA: TGTGCCAGCAGCCCAACACAGGGGGCAAGTGCGGGGGAGCTGTTTTTT. Its translation: CASSPTQGASAGELFF. The whole variable domain, remainder taken from reference TRBV11-2 and TRBJ2-2, is EAGVAQSPRYKIIEKRQSVAFWCNPISGHATLYWYQQILGQGPKLLIQFQNNGVVDDSQLPKDRFSAERLKGVDSTLKIQPAKLEDSAVYLCASSPTQGASAGELFFGEGSRLTVL.